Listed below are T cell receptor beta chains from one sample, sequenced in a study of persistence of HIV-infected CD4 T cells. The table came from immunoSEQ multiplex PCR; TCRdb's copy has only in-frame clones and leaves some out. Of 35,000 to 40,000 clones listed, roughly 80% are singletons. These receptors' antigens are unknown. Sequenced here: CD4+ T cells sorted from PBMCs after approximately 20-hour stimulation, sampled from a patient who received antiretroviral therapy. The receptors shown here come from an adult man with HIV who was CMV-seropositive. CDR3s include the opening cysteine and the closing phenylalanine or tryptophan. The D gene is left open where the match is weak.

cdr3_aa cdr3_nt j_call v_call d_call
CASSSMGPFGYTF TGTGCCAGCAGCTCCATGGGGCCTTTCGGCTACACCTTC TRBJ1-2 TRBV6-1 .
CASSLSGTLAYNEQFF TGTGCCAGCAGCCTCTCCGGGACATTAGCCTACAATGAGCAGTTCTTC TRBJ2-1 TRBV14 .
CASSRGLATEAFF TGCGCCAGCAGTCGGGGGTTGGCCACTGAAGCTTTCTTT TRBJ1-1 TRBV10-1 .
CASSLGTVNEQFF TGCGCCAGCAGCTTGGGGACGGTCAATGAGCAGTTCTTC TRBJ2-1 TRBV5-1 .
CASSVGLPNTGELFF TGTGCCAGCAGCGTAGGACTCCCTAACACCGGGGAGCTGTTTTTT TRBJ2-2 TRBV9 .
CASSLTGYNQPQHF TGTGCCAGCAGCTTGACAGGGTACAATCAGCCCCAGCATTTT TRBJ1-5 TRBV2 TRBD1
CASSYGTDDQPQHF TGTGCCAGCAGCTATGGGACAGACGATCAGCCCCAGCATTTT TRBJ1-5 TRBV13 TRBD1
CASTSAIGQAYEQYF TGTGCCAGCACGTCGGCCATAGGACAGGCCTACGAGCAGTACTTC TRBJ2-7 TRBV27 TRBD1
CASSVDGWAEQYF TGTGCCAGCAGCGTAGACGGGTGGGCCGAGCAGTACTTC TRBJ2-7 TRBV9 .
CASSERLAPAGDTQYF TGTGCCAGCAGTGAAAGGCTAGCACCGGCGGGAGATACGCAGTATTTT TRBJ2-3 TRBV6-1 .
CASSESKWGHEQYF TGCGCCAGCAGTGAAAGCAAGTGGGGACACGAGCAGTACTTC TRBJ2-7 TRBV10-1 .
CASSQERGFDEKLFF TGTGCCAGCAGCCAAGAGAGGGGCTTCGATGAAAAACTGTTTTTT TRBJ1-4 TRBV3-1/TRBV3-2 .
CTSSLVTPVQNNSPLHF TGCACCAGCAGCCTCGTAACTCCGGTCCAAAATAATTCACCCCTCCACTTT TRBJ1-6 TRBV1 .
CATSRDRGTSGRTDTQYF TGTGCCACCAGCAGAGATCGTGGGACTAGCGGCCGCACAGATACGCAGTATTTT TRBJ2-3 TRBV15 TRBD2
CASSYSNINSPLHF TGTGCCAGCAGTTACTCGAACATAAATTCACCCCTCCACTTT TRBJ1-6 TRBV6-5 .
CAWSGTAREEQFF TGTGCCTGGAGTGGAACGGCCCGGGAAGAGCAGTTCTTC TRBJ2-1 TRBV30 .
CAWSEDRGRGGYTF TGTGCCTGGAGTGAGGACAGGGGGCGAGGTGGCTACACCTTC TRBJ1-2 TRBV30 TRBD1
CASSQVGEGAGGNTIYF TGTGCCAGCAGCCAAGTGGGCGAGGGGGCTGGTGGAAACACCATATATTTT TRBJ1-3 TRBV4-2 TRBD1